Listed here are 29 T cell receptor beta chains from one sample, sequenced in a study of Ad26.COV2.S vaccination and SARS-CoV-2 variants. Some clones are missing from TCRdb's copy, which holds only in-frame ones; the method was immunoSEQ multiplex PCR. This sample carries some 480,000 clones, about 83% of them seen once, and the ten largest clones take more than 10%. This sample's treatment: around 19 received Ad26.COV2.S at low or high dose, single or two shots; roughly 5 received placebo; per-sample allocation not given. Sample collection was performed on day 63 after the first vaccine or placebo injection. This material consisted of peripheral blood, taken in a trial of Ad26.COV2.S vaccine versus placebo. These receptors all stem from a person between 18 and 65 years old who received the Ad26.COV2.S COVID-19 vaccine or a placebo.

The chain couples TRBV12-3 or TRBV12-4 to TRBJ2-1, with D perhaps matching TRBD2 (6 bases). The V gene lost 3 bases and the J gene lost 10 bases, with 13 bases spanning the gap. This CDR3 contains 13 residues. The DNA of the CDR3 is TGTGCCAGCAGTTTGGGTATTGGGGGGGAGCAGTTCTTC. Translation: CASSLGIGGEQFF.

The chain carries TRBV2 and TRBJ2-5; no definite D call. V lost 8 bases to trimming and J lost 9 bases, with 13 bases between them. The CDR3 loop spans 11 amino acids. From germline, CDR1 is SNHLY and CDR2 FYNNEI. CDR3 nucleotide sequence: TGTGCCAGCTCATCCGCCGGAGCCCAGTACTTC. The encoded protein is CASSSAGAQYF.

V is TRBV19 and J is TRBJ1-1; no reliable D call. CDR1 is LNHDA and CDR2 is SQIVND in the germline V gene (reference sequence). This CDR3 region has 15 residues. Trimming left V 6 bases short and J 6 bases short, with 20 bases between. For the CDR3, the DNA is TGTGCCAGTAGCAAATCGGAGGGAAGGAGGGCTGAAGCTTTCTTT. Residues: CASSKSEGRRAEAFF.

This chain's CDR3 is CASSPGTRGDTQYF. The CDR3 DNA reads TGTGCCAGCTCACCAGGTACTAGGGGAGATACGCAGTATTTT. The chain uses TRBV18 and TRBJ2-3; either TRBD1 or TRBD2 may supply D (5 bases each). Per the germline V gene, CDR1 is KGHSH and CDR2 is LQKENI. The CDR3 contains 14 residues. Trimming removed 2 bases at V and 5 bases at J, with 11 bases between.

This sequence joins TRBV14 and TRBJ2-7, with a possible D match to TRBD1 (5 bases). The germline V gene encodes CDR1 SGHDN and CDR2 FVKESK. The CDR3 contains 15 residues. V was cut by 2 bases and J by 0 bases, with 11 bases left in between. CDR3 bases: TGTGCCAGCAGCCAACAGGGTCCGGGCTCCTACGAGCAGTACTTC. It encodes CASSQQGPGSYEQYF.

V usage is TRBV4-1 and J usage is TRBJ2-5; the D is unclear. Germline CDR1 MGHRA, CDR2 YSYEKL. The CDR3 is made up of 14 amino acids. Trimming left V 1 base short and J 5 bases short, with 11 bases between. The CDR3 DNA sequence: TGCGCCAGCAGCCAAGTCTTAGCATTTGAGACCCAGTACTTC. This gives the protein CASSQVLAFETQYF.

The chain combines TRBV5-8 with TRBJ1-6; TRBD1 is a possible D gene (6 bases). Germline CDR1 is SGHTS and CDR2 is YDEGEE. V shed 8 bases and J shed 11 bases, with 20 bases lying between them. This CDR3 contains 14 residues. CDR3 in amino acids: CASDRGRLQAPLHF. The CDR3 region has the DNA TGTGCCAGTGACCGGGGGCGCCTCCAGGCACCCCTCCACTTT. The full variable domain, with the rest looked up from reference TRBV5-8 and TRBJ1-6, is EAGVTQSPTHLIKTRGQQATLRCSPISGHTSVYWYQQALGLGLQFLLWYDEGEERNRGNFPPRFSGRQFPNYSSELNVNALELEDSALYLCASDRGRLQAPLHFGNGTRLTVT.

V usage is TRBV2 and J usage is TRBJ2-2, with 14 nucleotides matching TRBD2. J lost 5 bases, V lost 5 bases, and 10 bases had no gene match. Germline loops: CDR1 SNHLY, CDR2 FYNNEI. This CDR3 spans 18 amino acids. The CDR3, as DNA: TGTGCCAGCAGTAGACTGGGACTAGCGGGAGTCGGAACCGGGGAGCTGTTTTTT. Its protein product is CASSRLGLAGVGTGELFF.

The chain recombines TRBV6-6 with TRBJ2-1, with D possibly TRBD1 on 5 matching bases. V dropped 4 bases and J dropped 4 bases, with 11 bases sitting between them. CDR1 and CDR2 from the germline V gene are MNHNY and SVGAGI (reference sequence). The length of the CDR3 is 14 residues. The CDR3 is CASSSATGYNEQFF. For the CDR3, the DNA is TGTGCCAGCAGTTCCGCTACAGGTTACAATGAGCAGTTCTTC.

The CDR3 DNA reads as TGTGCCAGCAGCTCCCCCGGCTGGCGGGGCAACACAGATACGCAGTATTTT. It translates to CASSSPGWRGNTDTQYF. This chain links TRBV5-4 with TRBJ2-3, with D possibly being TRBD2 (6 bases). Trimming shortened V by 3 bases and J by 2 bases, and 19 bases separated the two germline ends. CDR1 is SGHNT and CDR2 is YYREEE in the germline V gene (reference sequence). The CDR3 is 17 amino acids. Full variable domain (outside the CDR3, taken from reference TRBV5-4 and TRBJ2-3): ETGVTQSPTHLIKTRGQQVTLRCSSQSGHNTVSWYQQALGQGPQFIFQYYREEENGRGNFPPRFSGLQFPNYSSELNVNALELDDSALYLCASSSPGWRGNTDTQYFGPGTRLTVL.

This chain connects TRBV5-1 to TRBJ1-1; no clear D. Trimming removed 4 bases from V and 1 base from J, with 17 bases in between. This CDR3 is 16 amino acids long. The germline V gene encodes CDR1 SGHRS and CDR2 YFSETQ. As DNA, the CDR3 is TGCGCCAGCAGCCCCCTGGGCTTTGGAACGAACACTGAAGCTTTCTTT. Residues: CASSPLGFGTNTEAFF.

The chain uses TRBV13 and TRBJ1-1, with 9 bases fitting TRBD1. The germline V gene has CDR1 PRHDT and CDR2 FYEKMQ (reference sequence). CDR3 length: 13 amino acids. J was trimmed by 4 bases and V by 4 bases; bases with no gene match: 1. CDR3 in DNA: TGTGCCAGCAGCTGGACAGGGGTCACTGAAGCTTTCTTT. This gives the protein CASSWTGVTEAFF.

This rearrangement joins TRBV15 to TRBJ1-1; a possible D gene is TRBD1 (6 bases). Germline V gives CDR1 LNHNV, CDR2 YYDKDF (reference sequence). Trimming shortened V by 2 bases and J by 5 bases, and 12 bases separated the two germline ends. This CDR3 region has 14 residues. CDR3 amino acids: CATSRSGTLTEAFF. For the CDR3, the DNA is TGTGCCACCAGCAGAAGTGGGACATTAACTGAAGCTTTCTTT.

This clone came up a few times. J is TRBJ1-2 and V is TRBV19; tentative D call: TRBD1 (6 bases). The CDR3 totals 13 residues. V was shortened by 4 bases and J by 7 bases, with 13 bases between the two germline ends. Germline V lookup: CDR1 LNHDA, CDR2 SQIVND (reference sequence). The CDR3 sequence is CASSTDRRSGYTF. CDR3 DNA: TGTGCCAGTAGTACCGACAGGCGGAGTGGCTACACCTTC.

The chain links TRBV9 to TRBJ2-7, with 10 nucleotides matching TRBD2. The V segment lost 0 bases and the J segment 7 bases; nucleotides outside the gene matches: 1. The CDR3 spans 13 residues. Looked up from germline, CDR1 is SGDLS and CDR2 is YYNGEE. CDR3 nucleotide sequence: TGTGCCAGCAGCGTAGCGACTAGCGGGGAGCAGTACTTC. Translated, it gives CASSVATSGEQYF.

This clone has more than one count but fewer than ten. J is TRBJ2-3 and V is TRBV14; perhaps TRBD2 as D (6 bases). The CDR3 is 16 residues long. The germline CDR1 and CDR2 sequences are SGHDN and FVKESK. Between the trimmed V and J ends, which lost 1 base and 2 bases, there was a span of 13 bases. Here the CDR3 reads CASSQVGTPITDTQYF. CDR3 sequence (DNA): TGTGCCAGCAGCCAAGTTGGGACTCCTATCACAGATACGCAGTATTTT.

The rearrangement uses TRBV5-1 and TRBJ1-2, with TRBD1 as a possible D gene (6 bases). V lost 0 bases and J 7 bases, leaving 22 bases between the germline ends. The CDR3 length is 17 residues. Germline assignment: CDR1 SGHRS and CDR2 YFSETQ. CDR3 DNA sequence: TGCGCCAGCAGCTTGGGCCCTCCCGCCGGACAGACTGCTGGCTACACCTTC. Residues: CASSLGPPAGQTAGYTF.

This chain links TRBV5-1 with TRBJ2-7; D unclear. V was shortened by 4 bases and J by 0 bases, with 14 bases between the two germline ends. The CDR3 sequence is 15 residues long. Germline lookup yields CDR1 SGHRS and CDR2 YFSETQ. DNA of the CDR3: TGCGCCAGCAGCCCAAGTGGTATCAGCTCCTACGAGCAGTACTTC. Translating gives CASSPSGISSYEQYF.

J is TRBJ2-5 and V is TRBV5-4; TRBD2 matches at 8 bases. Germline CDR1 reads SGHNT; CDR2 reads YYREEE (reference sequence). The CDR3 spans 18 residues. With 4 bases clipped from V and 4 bases from J, the junction kept 18 bases outside the gene matches. The CDR3 DNA is TGTGCCAGCAGCCTACGGACTAGCCTAGCCTCTCAGGCAGAGACCCAGTACTTC. This codes for CASSLRTSLASQAETQYF.

A single count supports this clone. This chain connects TRBV27 to TRBJ2-3; D may match TRBD1 or TRBD2 (5 bases each). Germline values: CDR1 MNHEY, CDR2 SMNVEV (reference sequence). This CDR3 has 16 amino acids. V was shortened by 4 bases and J by 0 bases, with 14 bases between the two germline ends. The DNA for the CDR3 is TGTGCCAGCAGTTCCTGGGGCGGGCGGAGCACAGATACGCAGTATTTT. This sequence encodes CASSSWGGRSTDTQYF.

This clone has more than one count but fewer than ten. Other DNA sequences in this sample translate to the same CDR3. The chain is built from TRBV5-4 and TRBJ1-5; TRBD1 matches 8 bases. CDR1 and CDR2 (germline): SGHNT, YYREEE (reference sequence). V was clipped by 2 bases and J by 2 bases; unmatched bases: 0. The CDR3 is 14 amino acids. CDR3 DNA: TGTGCCAGCAGCTTACAGGGGGGCAATCAGCCCCAGCATTTT. Its translation is CASSLQGGNQPQHF.

The chain links TRBV5-4 to TRBJ2-3; 14 bases agree with TRBD2. CDR1 is SGHNT and CDR2 is YYREEE in the germline V gene (reference sequence). V shed 4 bases, J shed 1 base, and the junction held 2 bases outside the gene matches. There are 16 residues in the CDR3. CDR3 nucleotide sequence: TGTGCCAGCAGCACGGGACTAGCGGGGGGCACAGATACGCAGTATTTT. Protein product: CASSTGLAGGTDTQYF.

The chain is built from TRBV4-2 and TRBJ1-2; no definite D call. In germline, CDR1 is LGHNA, CDR2 YNFKEQ. This CDR3 has 14 residues. Trimming took off 8 bases at V and 8 bases at J, with 21 bases between the two ends. CDR3 in amino acids: CASVRVGSGVGYTF. The CDR3 DNA follows: TGTGCCAGCGTTCGTGTGGGTTCGGGCGTAGGCTACACCTTC.

The V and J genes are TRBV27 and TRBJ1-4; 11 bases map to TRBD1. This CDR3 spans 15 amino acids. V shed 11 bases and J 8 bases; nucleotides not matched to a gene: 13. Germline V lookup: CDR1 MNHEY, CDR2 SMNVEV (reference sequence). The CDR3 region is CAAGSGTGGFEKLFF. In DNA, the CDR3 is TGTGCCGCGGGATCCGGGACAGGGGGGTTCGAAAAACTGTTTTTT.

The rearrangement joins TRBV7-9 to TRBJ1-1; D is unclear. The CDR3 runs 15 residues. Germline values: CDR1 SEHNR, CDR2 FQNEAQ (reference sequence). Trimming stripped 1 base from V and 3 bases from J, with 12 bases between. The CDR3 sequence: CASSLGTLGDTEAFF. The CDR3 DNA is TGTGCCAGCAGCTTAGGGACCCTAGGAGACACTGAAGCTTTCTTT.

This clone occurred once. V is TRBV11-2 and J is TRBJ2-5; 8 bases agree with TRBD2. Germline V CDR1 and CDR2: SGHAT, FQNNGV. The ends lost 5 bases at V and 5 bases at J; junction bases unmatched: 7. The length of the CDR3 is 14 residues. The CDR3 protein is CASSPGGGWETQYF. The CDR3 nucleotides are TGTGCCAGCAGCCCCGGGGGGGGATGGGAGACCCAGTACTTC.

This rearrangement joins TRBV5-5 to TRBJ2-5; D might be TRBD2 (5 bases). This CDR3 is built from 15 residues. V shed 0 bases and J shed 7 bases, with 16 bases lying between them. The V gene's germline CDR1 is SGHKS and CDR2 YYEKEE (reference sequence). The CDR3 DNA reads TGTGCCAGCAGCTTGGGAGCGGATACTAAGGGGACCCAGTACTTC. Amino acid sequence: CASSLGADTKGTQYF.

J is TRBJ2-1 and V is TRBV28; 9 nucleotides agree with TRBD1. CDR1 is MDHEN and CDR2 is SYDVKM in the germline V gene. Trimming took 3 bases from V and 3 from J; bases not matched to a gene: 3. The CDR3 covers 15 residues. As DNA, the CDR3 is TGTGCCAGCAGTTTGTCGGGACAGGGCTACAATGAGCAGTTCTTC. Its translation is CASSLSGQGYNEQFF.

A word on this clone: Being one base from a much bigger clone, this may be a read error. The CDR3 DNA sequence: TGTGCCAGCAGCCAAGGGGGCGGACCAGGTACGCGGCAGTACTTC. Encoded protein: CASSQGGGPGTRQYF. J is TRBJ2-7 and V is TRBV3-1 (or the pseudogene TRBV3-2); possible D gene TRBD1, 5 bases. Trimming removed 1 base from V and 9 bases from J, with 19 bases in between. From germline, CDR1 is LGHDT and CDR2 YNNKEL (reference sequence). This CDR3 is built from 15 residues.